This TCR beta chain appears in the sequencing data of a study of CD8 T cells in ankylosing spondylitis. The study, taken as a whole, reports: Relatively scarce in peripheral blood, disease-linked clones were CD8+. Earlier studies detected some motif variants in reactive arthritis synovial fluid and blood. A TCR beta motif of about eight highly homologous variants appeared characteristic of ankylosing spondylitis blood. Clones tied to disease were said to be significantly enriched in matched ankylosing spondylitis synovial fluid.

CDR1 and CDR2 (germline): DFQATT, SNEGSKA (reference sequence). Trimming cost V 1 base and J 5 bases; bases outside gene matches: 9. This CDR3 has 15 amino acids. This clonotype turned up a few times. What it binds is unknown. Libraries of TCR beta came from quantitative 5'-RACE with molecular barcodes. In TCRdb, the 5' RACE reads were re-called with MiXCR into one record per CDR3 protein. Among around 430,000 distinct CDR3 sequences listed, roughly 15% were seen once. The sequence came from a male donor with ankylosing spondylitis. The sequenced material came from blood, either unsorted or a sorted T cell fraction (not recorded which). The rearrangement links TRBV20-1 to TRBJ2-5; 8 bases map to TRBD2. The CDR3 sequence: CSARVPGGTWETQYF. The DNA for the CDR3 is TGCAGTGCTAGAGTACCGGGGGGGACGTGGGAGACCCAGTACTTC.